The TCR beta chain described here comes from a study of blood T cell repertoires in COVID-19. Across the study: Material from acute and convalescent COVID-19 was sourced from the United States, Italy and Spain. In each case, the material was cDNA or gDNA derived from T cells, B-cell-depleted T cells, or PBMCs.

Authors' analysis steps: The assay estimated nucleated cells by amplifying reference gene primers. Profiling relied on immunoSEQ multiplex PCR, and the TCRdb table lists in-frame clones only, not all of them. V and J calls and clone size are copied from that table; D and trimming were computed from the DNA. Among fewer than 200,000 clones, 88% were seen once, and the ten largest hold around a quarter. Germline-derived CDR1 and CDR2 are LNHNV and YYDKDF (reference sequence). The CDR3 loop spans 15 amino acids. Trimming stripped 5 bases from V and 6 bases from J, with 17 bases between. The sample consisted of peripheral blood. The V gene is TRBV15, the J gene TRBJ1-3; D is unclear. The receptor's source is a man in his 60s with acute or convalescent COVID-19. The CDR3 sequence is CATSSGTIWENTIYF. The CDR3 region has the DNA TGTGCCACCAGCTCGGGAACTATTTGGGAAAACACCATATATTTT. Combining the CDR3 with reference TRBV15 and TRBJ1-3 gives the whole variable domain DAMVIQNPRYQVTQFGKPVTLSCSQTLNHNVMYWYQQKSSQAPKLLFHYYDKDFNNEADTPDNFQSRRPNTSFCFLDIRSPGLGDTAMYLCATSSGTIWENTIYFGEGSWLTVV.